This T cell receptor beta chain came from a study of T cell clones after liver transplantation. Turning to the study itself: Third-party-reactive TCRbeta sequences from pre-transplant mixed lymphocyte reactions served as antigen-independent comparators. Standard immunosuppression, with no induction, continued until 12-24 months after transplant.

Profiled with immunoSEQ multiplex PCR; TCRdb holds only in-frame clones, not every one. In the table there are more than 95,000 clones, 82% of which are singletons. The CDR3 is 19 residues long. This sequence originates from a human donor who received a liver transplant. Sample: CD4+ T cells from blood, taken before liver transplant. V usage is TRBV12-1 and J usage is TRBJ2-7; the table assigns TRBD2, which was not confirmed against the DNA. TRBV12-1 is assigned pseudogene status. The CDR3, as DNA: TGTGCCAGCAACCCTCCGGGACTAGCGGGAGGTAGGCCTTCAGACGAGCAGTACTTC. Its protein is CASNPPGLAGGRPSDEQYF.